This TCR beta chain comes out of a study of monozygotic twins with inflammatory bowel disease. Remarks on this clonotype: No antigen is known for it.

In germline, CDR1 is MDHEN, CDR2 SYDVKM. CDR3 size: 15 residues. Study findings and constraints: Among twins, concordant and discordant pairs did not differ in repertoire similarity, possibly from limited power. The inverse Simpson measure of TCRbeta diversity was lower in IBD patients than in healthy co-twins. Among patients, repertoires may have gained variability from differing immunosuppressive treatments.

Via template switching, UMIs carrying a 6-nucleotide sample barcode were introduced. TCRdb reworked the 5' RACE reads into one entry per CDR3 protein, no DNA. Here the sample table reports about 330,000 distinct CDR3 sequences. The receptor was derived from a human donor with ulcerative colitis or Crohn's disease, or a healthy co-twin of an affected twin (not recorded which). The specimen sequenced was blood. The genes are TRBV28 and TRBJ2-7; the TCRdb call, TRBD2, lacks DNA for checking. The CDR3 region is CASSLGGQGSYEQYF.